This T cell receptor (beta chain) was sequenced for a study of blood T cells in healthy people across ages. Through a sample-barcoded 5' primer and a J-beta primer mix, a second PCR was run for roughly 7 to 12 cycles. One entry per CDR3 protein, called by TCRdb with MiXCR from the 5' RACE reads. This table has about 730,000 distinct CDR3 sequences, approximately 39% appearing once. Germline CDR1 and CDR2: SGHTA and FQGNSA. The junction had 7 bases not matched to a gene; V was cut back by 5 bases and J by 1 base. The CDR3 is 16 residues long. This clonotype was observed a handful of times. The gene calls are TRBV7-2 and TRBJ2-3; 9 positions match TRBD2. The sequence was collected from a woman aged 55-70 years in good health. The sequenced sample consisted of blood. The CDR3 sequence is CASSPRWTSGTDTQYF. In DNA form, the CDR3 reads TGTGCCAGCAGCCCCCGGTGGACTAGCGGCACAGATACGCAGTATTTT.